One sample yielded the 21 T cell receptor beta chains listed below, sequenced in a study of blood T cell repertoires in COVID-19. Measured with immunoSEQ multiplex PCR; TCRdb has only the in-frame clones, and not every one. The sample yields fewer than 350,000 clones, around nine tenths seen once. Sequencing input: PBMCs or T cells enriched from blood (not recorded which). These receptors were taken from a woman in her forties who had recovered from COVID-19.

On this clone itself: A much larger clone lies one base from this, so it may be a read error. The chain has TRBV6-5 and TRBJ2-3; TRBD2 matches at 11 bases. The CDR3 is made up of 14 amino acids. CDR1 MNHEY and CDR2 SVGAGI come from the germline V gene. V was pared by 6 bases and J by 1 base, with 0 bases of the junction left unmatched. CDR3 in DNA: TGTGCCAGCAGGACTAGCGGGGGCACAGATACGCAGTATTTT. This translates into CASRTSGGTDTQYF.

This rearrangement joins TRBV10-2 to TRBJ2-6; D call uncertain. V was clipped by 9 bases and J by 0 bases, with 9 bases between them. Germline CDR1 and CDR2: WSHSY and SAAADI. The CDR3 has 14 amino acids. The CDR3 bases are TGCGCCAGTAAAGCAGGCTCTGGGGCCAACGTCCTGACTTTC. Protein: CASKAGSGANVLTF.

The CDR3 loop is CASSQPGLAGRYTQYF. In nucleotides, the CDR3 is TGTGCCAGCAGTCAACCGGGACTAGCGGGAAGGTATACGCAGTATTTT. The chain has TRBV28 and TRBJ2-3; 13 bases align to TRBD2. The germline CDR1 and CDR2 sequences are MDHEN and SYDVKM. There are 16 residues in the CDR3. After removal of 5 bases from V and 7 bases from J, the junction contained 9 bases not matched to a gene. Full variable domain (outside the CDR3, taken from reference TRBV28 and TRBJ2-3): DVKVTQSSRYLVKRTGEKVFLECVQDMDHENMFWYRQDPGLGLRLIYFSYDVKMKEKGDIPEGYSVSREKKERFSLILESASTNQTSMYLCASSQPGLAGRYTQYFGPGTRLTVL.

V usage is TRBV19 and J usage is TRBJ1-3, with D maybe TRBD1 (5 bases). Trimming stripped 4 bases from V and 0 bases from J, with 13 bases between. CDR1 and CDR2 (germline): LNHDA, SQIVND (reference sequence). There are 16 residues in the CDR3. For the CDR3, the DNA is TGTGCCAGTAGTAACCCGGACACCTTCTCTGGAAACACCATATATTTT. It yields the protein CASSNPDTFSGNTIYF.

The chain combines TRBV3-1 (or the pseudogene TRBV3-2) with TRBJ1-5; D ambiguous. From germline, CDR1 is LGHDT and CDR2 YNNKEL (reference sequence). CDR3 length: 12 residues. V was trimmed by 0 bases and J by 15 bases, leaving 12 bases between them. CDR3 sequence reads: CASSQDLYGSHF. The CDR3 bases are TGTGCCAGCAGCCAAGATCTATACGGGTCGCATTTT.

V usage is TRBV7-9 and J usage is TRBJ2-1; a possible D gene is TRBD2 (6 bases). This CDR3 region has 17 residues. V was clipped by 4 bases and J by 6 bases, with 22 bases between them. CDR1 and CDR2 (germline): SEHNR, FQNEAQ (reference sequence). CDR3 sequence: CASSSPGGDRGSNEQFF. DNA of the CDR3: TGTGCCAGCAGCTCCCCCGGGGGAGATCGGGGAAGCAATGAGCAGTTCTTC.

The V call is TRBV5-1, the J call TRBJ1-4, with 7 nucleotides matching TRBD1. The CDR3 has 15 amino acids. Germline CDR1 and CDR2: SGHRS and YFSETQ. V shed 0 bases and J 3 bases; nucleotides not matched to a gene: 2. CDR3: CASSLEGQSNEKLFF. The CDR3, as DNA: TGCGCCAGCAGCTTGGAGGGACAGTCTAATGAAAAACTGTTTTTT.

The chain couples TRBV30 to TRBJ1-5; D perhaps matches TRBD1 (5 bases). This CDR3 is 15 amino acids long. Trimming took off 4 bases at V and 4 bases at J, with 17 bases between the two ends. CDR1 is GTSNPN, CDR2 SVGIG, per germline (reference sequence). CDR3 sequence reads: CAWNSAGGGNQPQHF. In DNA form, the CDR3 reads TGTGCCTGGAACTCCGCCGGGGGGGGAAATCAGCCCCAGCATTTT. The full variable domain, completed using reference TRBV30 and TRBJ1-5, is SQTIHQWPATLVQPVGSPLSLECTVEGTSNPNLYWYRQAAGRGLQLLFYSVGIGQISSEVPQNLSASRPQDRQFILSSKKLLLSDSGFYLCAWNSAGGGNQPQHFGDGTRLSIL.

The rearrangement uses TRBV7-8 and TRBJ1-5; TRBD1 aligns across 11 bases. After removal of 5 bases from V and 6 bases from J, the junction contained 6 bases not matched to a gene. This CDR3 comprises 15 residues. From germline, CDR1 is SGHVS and CDR2 FQNEAQ. The CDR3 region is CASSGGQGEFQPQHF. Here the CDR3 DNA reads TGTGCCAGCAGCGGGGGACAGGGGGAATTTCAGCCCCAGCATTTT.

The rearrangement joins TRBV19 to TRBJ1-1, with a tentative D call TRBD1 (6 bases). The CDR3 extends over 16 amino acids. Germline CDR1 LNHDA, CDR2 SQIVND (reference sequence). V lost 3 bases to trimming and J lost 0 bases, with 14 bases between them. This chain's CDR3 is CASSIGPGTLNTEAFF. Here the CDR3 DNA reads TGTGCCAGTAGTATTGGCCCCGGGACATTGAACACTGAAGCTTTCTTT.

V usage is TRBV14 and J usage is TRBJ1-2; D unclear. The germline gives CDR1 SGHDN, CDR2 FVKESK. The CDR3 has 17 amino acids. V was clipped by 1 base and J by 1 base, with 16 bases between them. The CDR3 loop reads CASSQAAPVGVNYGYTF. The CDR3 DNA reads as TGTGCCAGCAGCCAAGCCGCTCCGGTCGGGGTTAACTATGGCTACACCTTC.

This chain uses TRBV28 with TRBJ1-5; D is ambiguous. Germline V gene data show CDR1 as MDHEN and CDR2 as SYDVKM. The CDR3 sequence is 12 residues long. The germline V and J ends were trimmed by 8 bases and 4 bases, with 9 bases remaining between them. The DNA of the CDR3 is TGTGCCAGCGGGGAGCGGAATCAGCCCCAGCATTTT. Its translation: CASGERNQPQHF.

Note on this clone: The same CDR3 arises from other DNA sequences in this sample as well. This rearrangement joins TRBV5-1 to TRBJ1-4, with D hard to call. Germline-derived CDR1 and CDR2 are SGHRS and YFSETQ. This CDR3 region has 14 residues. Trimming took 2 bases from V and 3 from J, leaving 8 bases between them. CDR3 in amino acids: CASSFYSSNEKLFF. The CDR3 DNA is TGCGCCAGCAGCTTCTACTCGTCTAATGAAAAACTGTTTTTT.

The chain combines TRBV2 with TRBJ1-5; 8 nucleotides align to TRBD1. Germline assignment: CDR1 SNHLY and CDR2 FYNNEI. This CDR3 is built from 15 residues. The ends lost 6 bases at V and 1 base at J; junction bases unmatched: 5. The CDR3 protein is CASSRGQGSNQPQHF. As DNA, the CDR3 is TGTGCCAGCAGCCGCGGACAGGGAAGCAATCAGCCCCAGCATTTT.

The rearrangement uses TRBV28 and TRBJ1-2, with 8 bases matching TRBD1. The CDR3 extends over 14 amino acids. Germline CDR1 reads MDHEN; CDR2 reads SYDVKM. J gave up 7 bases and V 6 bases, and 10 bases lay outside the gene matches. This CDR3 is CASSYGQGRGGYTF. The CDR3 DNA is TGTGCCAGCAGCTACGGACAGGGCAGGGGTGGCTACACCTTC.

The J gene is TRBJ2-7, the V gene TRBV5-1; the match to TRBD1 covers 9 bases. The CDR3 runs to 14 residues. The V segment lost 4 bases and the J segment 3 bases; nucleotides outside the gene matches: 5. Germline V gene lookup returns CDR1 SGHRS and CDR2 YFSETQ. CDR3 protein: CASSPGGQGYEQYF. Written as DNA, the CDR3 is TGCGCCAGCAGCCCTGGGGGACAGGGCTACGAGCAGTACTTC.

The V call is TRBV13, the J call TRBJ1-3, with D uncertain. Trimming cost V 5 bases and J 0 bases, with 5 bases left between them. Per the germline V gene, CDR1 is PRHDT and CDR2 is FYEKMQ (reference sequence). This CDR3 has 13 residues. The CDR3 region has the DNA TGTGCCAGCAGCGTCATCTCTGGAAACACCATATATTTT. Its translation is CASSVISGNTIYF.

The rearrangement uses TRBV28 and TRBJ1-5; tentative D call: TRBD1 (6 bases). The CDR3 spans 14 residues. Germline V CDR1 and CDR2: MDHEN, SYDVKM. The V end lost 5 bases, the J end lost 4 bases, and 12 bases lay between the germline ends. The DNA for the CDR3 is TGTGCCAGCAGTCCTGGACAGATGAATCAGCCCCAGCATTTT. Translating gives CASSPGQMNQPQHF. The full variable domain, in which reference TRBV28 and TRBJ1-5 provide the parts outside the CDR3, is DVKVTQSSRYLVKRTGEKVFLECVQDMDHENMFWYRQDPGLGLRLIYFSYDVKMKEKGDIPEGYSVSREKKERFSLILESASTNQTSMYLCASSPGQMNQPQHFGDGTRLSIL.

V and J are TRBV7-8 and TRBJ2-7, with a weak D call TRBD1 (6 bases). This CDR3 has 12 amino acids. Germline values: CDR1 SGHVS, CDR2 FQNEAQ. The V and J ends lost 5 bases and 6 bases respectively, with 11 bases between them. CDR3: CASSVNRAEQYF. CDR3 nucleotides: TGTGCCAGCAGCGTGAACAGGGCCGAGCAGTACTTC.

The chain employs TRBV7-2 and TRBJ2-3, with 11 bases matching TRBD2. Per germline, CDR1 SGHTA and CDR2 FQGNSA. J was trimmed by 4 bases and V by 2 bases; bases with no gene match: 11. The CDR3 totals 18 residues. The CDR3: CASSLMTSGIVLADTQYF. The CDR3 bases are TGTGCCAGCAGCTTAATGACTAGCGGGATCGTTTTAGCAGATACGCAGTATTTT. Drawing the rest from reference TRBV7-2 and TRBJ2-3, the complete variable domain is GAGVSQSPSNKVTEKGKDVELRCDPISGHTALYWYRQSLGQGLEFLIYFQGNSAPDKSGLPSDRFSAERTGGSVSTLTIQRTQQEDSAVYLCASSLMTSGIVLADTQYFGPGTRLTVL.

The chain combines TRBV19 with TRBJ1-5; a weak D match, TRBD1 (5 bases). The V and J ends lost 6 bases and 2 bases respectively, with 14 bases between them. The CDR3 spans 15 residues. Germline V CDR1 and CDR2: LNHDA, SQIVND (reference sequence). CDR3: CASRQTAVGNQPQHF. The CDR3 bases are TGTGCCAGTAGGCAGACAGCTGTAGGCAATCAGCCCCAGCATTTT.